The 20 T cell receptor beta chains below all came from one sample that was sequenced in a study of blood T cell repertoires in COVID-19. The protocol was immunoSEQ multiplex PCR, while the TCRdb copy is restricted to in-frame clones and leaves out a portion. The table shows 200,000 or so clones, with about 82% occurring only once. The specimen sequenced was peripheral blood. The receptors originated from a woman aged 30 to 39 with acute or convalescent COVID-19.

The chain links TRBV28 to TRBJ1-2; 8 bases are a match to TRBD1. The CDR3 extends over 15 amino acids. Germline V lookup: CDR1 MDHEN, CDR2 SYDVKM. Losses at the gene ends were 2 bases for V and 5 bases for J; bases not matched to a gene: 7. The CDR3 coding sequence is TGTGCCAGCAGTTTACCGGGACAGGTGGGGTATGGCTACACCTTC. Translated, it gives CASSLPGQVGYGYTF.

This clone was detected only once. The CDR3 protein is CASSHWGGTEAFF. The CDR3 region has the DNA TGCGCCAGCAGCCATTGGGGGGGCACTGAAGCTTTCTTT. The gene calls are TRBV4-3 and TRBJ1-1, with D possibly matching TRBD1 (5 bases). V was trimmed by 3 bases and J by 4 bases, leaving 9 bases between them. Germline V lookup: CDR1 LGHNA, CDR2 YSLEER. This CDR3 is 13 amino acids long.

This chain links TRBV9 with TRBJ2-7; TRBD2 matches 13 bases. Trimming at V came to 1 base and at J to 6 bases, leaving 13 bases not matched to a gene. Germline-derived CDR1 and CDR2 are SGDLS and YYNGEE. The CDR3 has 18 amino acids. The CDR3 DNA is TGTGCCAGCAGCGTACCCCCCCCAGGACTAGCGGGAGTACTCGAGCAGTACTTC. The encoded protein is CASSVPPPGLAGVLEQYF.

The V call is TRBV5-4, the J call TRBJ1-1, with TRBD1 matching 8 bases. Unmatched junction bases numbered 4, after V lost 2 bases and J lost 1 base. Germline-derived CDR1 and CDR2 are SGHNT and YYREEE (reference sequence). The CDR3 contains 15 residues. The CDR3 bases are TGTGCCAGCAGCTTCGACAGGGGAGGGAACACTGAAGCTTTCTTT. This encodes CASSFDRGGNTEAFF.

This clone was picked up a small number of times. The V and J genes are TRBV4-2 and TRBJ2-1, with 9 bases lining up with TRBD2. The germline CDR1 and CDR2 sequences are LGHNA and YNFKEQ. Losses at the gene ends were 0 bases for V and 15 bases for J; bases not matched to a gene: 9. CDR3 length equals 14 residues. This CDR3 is CASSQDVREGRRFF. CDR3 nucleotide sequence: TGTGCCAGCAGCCAAGACGTGCGGGAGGGCCGTCGGTTCTTC.

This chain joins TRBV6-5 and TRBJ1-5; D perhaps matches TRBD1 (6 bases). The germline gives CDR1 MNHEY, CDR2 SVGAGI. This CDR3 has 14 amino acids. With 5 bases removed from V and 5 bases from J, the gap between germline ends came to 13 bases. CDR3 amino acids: CASSKGGIDQPQHF. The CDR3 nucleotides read TGTGCCAGCAGTAAGGGGGGGATCGATCAGCCCCAGCATTTT.

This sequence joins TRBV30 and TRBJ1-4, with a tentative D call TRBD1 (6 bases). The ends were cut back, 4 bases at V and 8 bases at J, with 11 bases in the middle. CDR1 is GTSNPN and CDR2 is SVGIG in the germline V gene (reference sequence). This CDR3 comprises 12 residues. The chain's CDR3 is CAWTEGGEKLFF. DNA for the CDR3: TGTGCCTGGACTGAGGGGGGGGAAAAACTGTTTTTT.

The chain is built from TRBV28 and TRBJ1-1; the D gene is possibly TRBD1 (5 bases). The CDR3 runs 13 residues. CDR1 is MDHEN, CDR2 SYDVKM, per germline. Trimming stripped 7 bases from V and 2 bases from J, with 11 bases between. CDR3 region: CASNWGSNTEAFF. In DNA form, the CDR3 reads TGTGCCAGCAATTGGGGCTCAAACACTGAAGCTTTCTTT.

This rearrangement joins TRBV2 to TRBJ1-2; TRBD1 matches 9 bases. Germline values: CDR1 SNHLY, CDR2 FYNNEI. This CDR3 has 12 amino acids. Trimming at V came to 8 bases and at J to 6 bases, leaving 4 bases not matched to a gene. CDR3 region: CASADRGDGYTF. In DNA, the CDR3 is TGTGCCAGCGCCGACAGGGGGGATGGCTACACCTTC.

For the CDR3, the DNA is TGTGCCAGCAGCTACGGACACAACTCTGGAAACACCATATATTTT. Residues: CASSYGHNSGNTIYF. The chain couples TRBV7-9 to TRBJ1-3, with D maybe TRBD1 (5 bases). The CDR3 runs 15 residues. V was cut by 4 bases and J by 0 bases, with 10 bases left in between. Germline CDR1 is SEHNR and CDR2 is FQNEAQ (reference sequence).

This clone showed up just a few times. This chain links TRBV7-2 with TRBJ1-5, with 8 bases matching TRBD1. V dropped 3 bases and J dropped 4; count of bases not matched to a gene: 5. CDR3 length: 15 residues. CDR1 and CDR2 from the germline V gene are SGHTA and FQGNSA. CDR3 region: CASSFLQGGNQPQHF. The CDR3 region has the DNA TGTGCCAGCAGCTTTTTACAGGGGGGTAATCAGCCCCAGCATTTT.

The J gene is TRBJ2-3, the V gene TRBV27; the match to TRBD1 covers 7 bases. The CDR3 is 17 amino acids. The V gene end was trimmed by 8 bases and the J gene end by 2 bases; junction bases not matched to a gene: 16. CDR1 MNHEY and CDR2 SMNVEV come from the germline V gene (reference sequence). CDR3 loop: CASRITGTEILTDTQYF. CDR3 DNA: TGTGCCAGCCGAATCACCGGGACAGAGATACTCACAGATACGCAGTATTTT.

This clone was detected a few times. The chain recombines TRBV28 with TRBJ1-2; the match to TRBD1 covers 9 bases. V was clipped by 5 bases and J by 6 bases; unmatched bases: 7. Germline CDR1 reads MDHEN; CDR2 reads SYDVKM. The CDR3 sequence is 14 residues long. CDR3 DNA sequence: TGTGCCAGCAGTACCTGGGACAGGGAGGATGGCTACACCTTC. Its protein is CASSTWDREDGYTF.

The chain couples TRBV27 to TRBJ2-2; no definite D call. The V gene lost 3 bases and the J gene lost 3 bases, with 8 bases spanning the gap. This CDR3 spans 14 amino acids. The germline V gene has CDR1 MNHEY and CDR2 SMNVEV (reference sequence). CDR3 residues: CASSFGRYTGELFF. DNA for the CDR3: TGTGCCAGCAGTTTTGGCAGATACACCGGGGAGCTGTTTTTT.

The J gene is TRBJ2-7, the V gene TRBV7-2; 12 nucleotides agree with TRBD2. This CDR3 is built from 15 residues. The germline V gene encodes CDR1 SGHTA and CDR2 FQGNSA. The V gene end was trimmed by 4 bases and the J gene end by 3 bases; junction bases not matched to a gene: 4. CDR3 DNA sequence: TGTGCCAGCAGCTGGACTAGCGGGGACTTCTACGAGCAGTACTTC. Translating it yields CASSWTSGDFYEQYF.

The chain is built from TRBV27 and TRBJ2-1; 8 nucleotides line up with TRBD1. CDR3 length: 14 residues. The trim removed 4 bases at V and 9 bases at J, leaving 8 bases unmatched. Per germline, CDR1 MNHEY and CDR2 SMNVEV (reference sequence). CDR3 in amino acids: CASSWTGQVGEQFF. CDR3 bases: TGTGCCAGCAGTTGGACAGGGCAAGTTGGTGAGCAGTTCTTC.

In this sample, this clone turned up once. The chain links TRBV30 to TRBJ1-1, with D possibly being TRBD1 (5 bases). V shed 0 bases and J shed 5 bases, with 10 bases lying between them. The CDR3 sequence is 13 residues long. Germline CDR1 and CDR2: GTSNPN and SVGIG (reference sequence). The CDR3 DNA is TGTGCCTGGAGTGTGAAGGGGAGGACTGAAGCTTTCTTT. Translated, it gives CAWSVKGRTEAFF.

The CDR3 region is CASSEARSFPHEQFF. The DNA for the CDR3 is TGTGCCAGCAGTGAGGCGCGGTCCTTCCCCCATGAGCAGTTCTTC. The chain is built from TRBV27 and TRBJ2-1; no definite D call. The length of the CDR3 is 15 residues. Germline CDR1 and CDR2: MNHEY and SMNVEV (reference sequence). The ends were cut back, 5 bases at V and 8 bases at J, with 19 bases in the middle.

CDR3 in amino acids: CASSLGSSYEQYF. In DNA form, the CDR3 reads TGTGCCAGCAGTTTGGGGAGCTCCTACGAGCAGTACTTC. The V and J genes are TRBV12-3 or TRBV12-4 and TRBJ2-7; perhaps TRBD2 as D (5 bases). CDR3 length: 13 residues. V was cut by 3 bases and J by 0 bases, with 6 bases left in between.

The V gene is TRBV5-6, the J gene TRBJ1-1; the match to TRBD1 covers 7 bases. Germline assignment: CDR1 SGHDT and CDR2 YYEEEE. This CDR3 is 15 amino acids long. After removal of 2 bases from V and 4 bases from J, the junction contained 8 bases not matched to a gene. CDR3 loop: CASSFTTGVGTEAFF. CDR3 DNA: TGTGCCAGCAGCTTCACCACAGGGGTAGGCACTGAAGCTTTCTTT.